This T cell receptor beta chain was documented in a study of identifying expanded T cells in peripheral blood. Assay used: immunoSEQ multiplex PCR; TCRdb lists only in-frame clones, some missing. The repertoire holds around 100,000 clones, with around 90% as singletons. The germline CDR1 and CDR2 sequences are SGDLS and YYNGEE. This CDR3 comprises 16 residues. V was cut by 0 bases and J by 2 bases, with 14 bases left in between. The receptor was isolated from a person between 18 and 69 years old in good health. This chain links TRBV9 with TRBJ2-5; D is perhaps TRBD1 (6 bases). The specimen was blood. DNA of the CDR3: TGTGCCAGCAGCGTAGGGGGCAGGGGCACTCAAGAGACCCAGTACTTC. Protein sequence: CASSVGGRGTQETQYF.